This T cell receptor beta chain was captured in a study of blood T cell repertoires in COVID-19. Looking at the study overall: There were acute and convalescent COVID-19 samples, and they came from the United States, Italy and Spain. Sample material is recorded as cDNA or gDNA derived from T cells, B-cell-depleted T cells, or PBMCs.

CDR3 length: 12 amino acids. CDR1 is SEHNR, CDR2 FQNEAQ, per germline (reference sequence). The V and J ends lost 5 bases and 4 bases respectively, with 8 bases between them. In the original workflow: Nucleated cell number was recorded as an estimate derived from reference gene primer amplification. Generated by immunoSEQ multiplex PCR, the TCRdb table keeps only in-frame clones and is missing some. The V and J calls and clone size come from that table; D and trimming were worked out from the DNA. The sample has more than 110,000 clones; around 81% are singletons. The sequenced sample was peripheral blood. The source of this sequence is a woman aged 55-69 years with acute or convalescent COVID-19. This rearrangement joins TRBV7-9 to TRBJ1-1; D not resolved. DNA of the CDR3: TGTGCCAGCAGCCCCCGGGGCACTGAAGCTTTCTTT. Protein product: CASSPRGTEAFF.